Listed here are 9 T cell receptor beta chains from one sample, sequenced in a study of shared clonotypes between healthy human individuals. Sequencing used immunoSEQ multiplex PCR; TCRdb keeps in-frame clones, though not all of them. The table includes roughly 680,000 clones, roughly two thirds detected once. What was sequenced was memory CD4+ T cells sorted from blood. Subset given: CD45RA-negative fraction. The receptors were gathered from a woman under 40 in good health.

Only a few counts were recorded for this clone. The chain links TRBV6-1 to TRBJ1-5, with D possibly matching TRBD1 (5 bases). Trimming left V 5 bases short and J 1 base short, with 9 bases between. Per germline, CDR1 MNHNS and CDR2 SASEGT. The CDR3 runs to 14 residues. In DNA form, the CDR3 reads TGTGCCAGCAGTCCCGGACACAGCAATCAGCCCCAGCATTTT. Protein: CASSPGHSNQPQHF.

The CDR3 DNA follows: TGTGCCAGCAGCCCCCCTGCGGGAGGATCCTACGAGCAGTACTTC. Translation: CASSPPAGGSYEQYF. The chain links TRBV28 to TRBJ2-7, with 8 bases lining up with TRBD2. Germline-derived CDR1 and CDR2 are MDHEN and SYDVKM. Germline trimming cut 6 bases from V and 1 base from J; bases unmatched to any gene: 8. This CDR3 region has 15 residues.

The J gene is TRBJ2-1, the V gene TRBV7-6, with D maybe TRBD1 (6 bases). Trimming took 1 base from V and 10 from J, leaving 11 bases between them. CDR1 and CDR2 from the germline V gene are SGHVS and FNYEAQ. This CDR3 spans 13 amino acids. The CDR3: CASSLVRQGEQFF. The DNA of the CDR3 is TGTGCCAGCAGCTTAGTGAGGCAGGGGGAGCAGTTCTTC.

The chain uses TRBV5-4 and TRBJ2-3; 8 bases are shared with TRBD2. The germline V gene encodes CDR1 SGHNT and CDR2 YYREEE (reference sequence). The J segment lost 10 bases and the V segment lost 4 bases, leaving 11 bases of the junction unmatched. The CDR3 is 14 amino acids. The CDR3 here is CASSNGLARTAQYF. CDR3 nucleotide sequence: TGTGCCAGCAGCAATGGACTAGCTCGGACTGCGCAGTATTTT.

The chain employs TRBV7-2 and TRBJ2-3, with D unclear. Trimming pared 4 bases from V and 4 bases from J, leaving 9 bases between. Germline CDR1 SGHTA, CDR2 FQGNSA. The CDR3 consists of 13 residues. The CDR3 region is CASSSYLADTQYF. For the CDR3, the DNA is TGTGCCAGCAGCTCATATCTGGCAGATACGCAGTATTTT.

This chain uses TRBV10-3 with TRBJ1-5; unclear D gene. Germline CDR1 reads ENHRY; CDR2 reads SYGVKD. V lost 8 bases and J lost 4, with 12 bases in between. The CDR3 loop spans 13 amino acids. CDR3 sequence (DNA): TGTGCCATCGGAGCTACTGAGAATCAGCCCCAGCATTTT. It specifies CAIGATENQPQHF.

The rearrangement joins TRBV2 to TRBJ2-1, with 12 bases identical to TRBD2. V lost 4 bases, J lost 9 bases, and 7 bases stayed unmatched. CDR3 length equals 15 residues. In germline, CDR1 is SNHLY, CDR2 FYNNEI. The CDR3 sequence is CASSVGLAGGREQFF. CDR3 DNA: TGTGCCAGCAGTGTAGGGCTAGCGGGAGGGCGTGAGCAGTTCTTC.

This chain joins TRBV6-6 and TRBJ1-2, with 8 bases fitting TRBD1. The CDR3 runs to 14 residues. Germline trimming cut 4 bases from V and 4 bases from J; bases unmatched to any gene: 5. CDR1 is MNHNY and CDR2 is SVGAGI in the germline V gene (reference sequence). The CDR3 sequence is CASSFAGGFYGYTF. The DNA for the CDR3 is TGTGCCAGCAGTTTCGCAGGGGGCTTCTATGGCTACACCTTC.

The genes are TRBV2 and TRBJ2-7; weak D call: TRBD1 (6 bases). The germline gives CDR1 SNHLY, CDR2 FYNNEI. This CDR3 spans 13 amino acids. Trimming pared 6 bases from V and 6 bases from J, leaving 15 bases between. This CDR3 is CASRLRGSGEQYF. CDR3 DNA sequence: TGTGCCAGCAGGCTCAGGGGCTCGGGCGAGCAGTACTTC.